Listed below are T cell receptor beta chains from one sample, sequenced in a study of blood T cell repertoires in COVID-19. Libraries were prepared by immunoSEQ multiplex PCR; TCRdb keeps only in-frame clonotypes and omits some of them. The sample includes 100,000 to 150,000 clones, 60% to 80% seen only once; the top ten take over 1.5%. The sequencing sample was made of peripheral blood. The receptors originated from a woman aged 70-85 years with acute or convalescent COVID-19. Both conserved end residues are part of each CDR3. The D gene is left open where the match is weak. Size values are once, few and many counts, or a class for expanded clones, and some rows have none.

abundance | len | j_gene | v_gene | d_gene | CDR3nt | CDR3aa
. | 16 | TRBJ2-3 | TRBV3-1/TRBV3-2 | . | TGTGCCAGCAGCCAAGATACTAGAACGAACACAGATACGCAGTATTTT | CASSQDTRTNTDTQYF
. | 14 | TRBJ1-4 | TRBV3-1/TRBV3-2 | . | TGTGCCAGCAGTCTTCAGGGGTTTAATGAAAAACTGTTTTTT | CASSLQGFNEKLFF
once | 17 | TRBJ1-5 | TRBV19 | TRBD1 | TGTGCCAGTAGTACCGACAGGGTCCGGGTGGGCAATCAGCCCCAGCATTTT | CASSTDRVRVGNQPQHF
. | 16 | TRBJ2-1 | TRBV27 | . | TGTGCCAGCAGTTTAGGACAACAGGGTACCTACAATGAGCAGTTCTTC | CASSLGQQGTYNEQFF
. | 13 | TRBJ2-5 | TRBV24-1 | . | TGTGCCACCAGAGGTGCAGGGCAGGAGACCCAGTACTTC | CATRGAGQETQYF
. | 15 | TRBJ2-4 | TRBV10-2 | TRBD1 | TGCGCCAGCAGCCCGGGACAGGCCTCCAAAAACATTCAGTACTTC | CASSPGQASKNIQYF
. | 16 | TRBJ2-2 | TRBV6-9 | TRBD1 | TGTGCCAGCAGTTCGCGGACAGGGGGCGCATCCGGGGAGCTGTTTTTT | CASSSRTGGASGELFF
. | 16 | TRBJ2-5 | TRBV3-1/TRBV3-2 | TRBD2 | TGTGCCAGCAGCCAAGGCCTAGCGGTCGATCAAGAGACCCAGTACTTC | CASSQGLAVDQETQYF
. | 14 | TRBJ2-7 | TRBV10-2 | TRBD1 | TGCGCCAGCAGACTTATGACAGGGGCCTACGAGCAGTACTTC | CASRLMTGAYEQYF
. | 15 | TRBJ1-1 | TRBV3-1/TRBV3-2 | TRBD1 | TGTGCCAGCAGCCAAGCCGGACAGGGGTACACTGAAGCTTTCTTT | CASSQAGQGYTEAFF
many | 16 | TRBJ1-5 | TRBV6-5 | . | TGTGCCAGCAGTTACTCAGGGTCGGGGGGCAATCAGCCCCAGCATTTT | CASSYSGSGGNQPQHF
. | 16 | TRBJ2-7 | TRBV7-2 | TRBD2 | TGTGCCAGCAGCTTAGGGACTAGCGGGGGGACCTACGAGCAGTACTTC | CASSLGTSGGTYEQYF
. | 16 | TRBJ2-7 | TRBV10-3 | . | TGTGCCATCAGTATACAAAAGGGGGTGGTAGTCTACGAGCAGTACTTC | CAISIQKGVVVYEQYF
. | 17 | TRBJ1-1 | TRBV3-1/TRBV3-2 | TRBD1 | TGTGCCAGCAGCCAAGTCAGGGACAGGGCTAGGAGGACTGAAGCTTTCTTT | CASSQVRDRARRTEAFF
few | 16 | TRBJ2-7 | TRBV5-1 | . | TGCGCCAGCAGCTGGGGGGTAACAGGGGCCTGGGGCGAGCAGTACTTC | CASSWGVTGAWGEQYF
few | 16 | TRBJ2-5 | TRBV7-9 | TRBD2 | TGTGCCAGCAGCTCGACTAGCGGGAGGGCCGGGAAGACCCAGTACTTC | CASSSTSGRAGKTQYF
. | 15 | TRBJ2-5 | TRBV28 | TRBD2 | TGTGCCAGCAGCACGGGGGGAGCGATACAAGAGACCCAGTACTTC | CASSTGGAIQETQYF
. | 20 | TRBJ2-3 | TRBV18 | TRBD2 | TGTGCCAGCTCACCACCGGTTCCTCCGGGACTAGCGGGAGCGGGAGATACGCAGTATTTT | CASSPPVPPGLAGAGDTQYF
. | 12 | TRBJ2-7 | TRBV28 | TRBD2 | TGTGCCACTAGGACTAGCACCTACGAGCAGTACTTC | CATRTSTYEQYF
. | 13 | TRBJ2-7 | TRBV27 | TRBD2 | TGTGCCAGCAGGAGCGGGGGGGCCTACGAGCAGTACTTC | CASRSGGAYEQYF
. | 14 | TRBJ1-1 | TRBV2 | TRBD1 | TGTGCCAGCAGTGTCGAGGGGGCGGCAACTGAAGCTTTCTTT | CASSVEGAATEAFF
few | 13 | TRBJ2-1 | TRBV29-1 | . | TGCAGCGTCGGGGGAGGCAGGGGGTTTGAGCAGTTCTTC | CSVGGGRGFEQFF
few | 17 | TRBJ2-2 | TRBV28 | . | TGTGCCAGCAGCCCATTCGGGCTAGCTCAGAACACCGGGGAGCTGTTTTTT | CASSPFGLAQNTGELFF
. | 14 | TRBJ1-1 | TRBV5-3 | TRBD1 | TGTGCCAGAAGCCCTAACAGGGACAGGCGGGAAGCTTTCTTT | CARSPNRDRREAFF
. | 15 | TRBJ2-1 | TRBV29-1 | TRBD1 | TGCAGCGTTGACTCTGGCCGGACAGGGTCAAATGAGCAGTTCTTC | CSVDSGRTGSNEQFF
. | 16 | TRBJ2-4 | TRBV14 | TRBD1 | TGTGCCAGCAGCCAAAATCGCGGGACAGGGTCAAACATTCAGTACTTC | CASSQNRGTGSNIQYF
. | 14 | TRBJ1-6 | TRBV5-4 | . | TGTGCCAGCAGCATTGGAGGGAAAAATTCACCCCTCCACTTT | CASSIGGKNSPLHF
. | 14 | TRBJ1-1 | TRBV6-5 | . | TGTGCCAGCAGTTACCTCGCGTCGGGTGGTGAAGCTTTCTTT | CASSYLASGGEAFF
. | 16 | TRBJ2-6 | TRBV11-2 | . | TGTGCCAGCAGCGCCGCAGGGAATGCTGGGGCCAACGTCCTGACTTTC | CASSAAGNAGANVLTF
few | 15 | TRBJ2-7 | TRBV6-2/TRBV6-3 | . | TGTGCCAGCAGTTACTCACTTCCAGGACAACACGAGCAGTACTTC | CASSYSLPGQHEQYF
few | 14 | TRBJ2-2 | TRBV30 | . | TGTGCCTGGACTCCAGTCCGGCGGGCCGGGGAGCTGTTTTTT | CAWTPVRRAGELFF
. | 13 | TRBJ2-5 | TRBV19 | TRBD2 | TGTGCCAGTAGTATCAACGGGAGGGAGACCCAGTACTTC | CASSINGRETQYF
. | 13 | TRBJ2-5 | TRBV5-1 | . | TGCGCCAGCAGCCTACAGGGTCGGGAGACCCAGTACTTC | CASSLQGRETQYF
. | 14 | TRBJ1-1 | TRBV6-5 | . | TGTGCCAGCACCGGGACACGTGCGTACACTGAAGCTTTCTTT | CASTGTRAYTEAFF
. | 15 | TRBJ1-1 | TRBV5-1 | TRBD1 | TGCGCCAGCAGCTTGGAGGCCAGGGGGCTCACTGAAGCTTTCTTT | CASSLEARGLTEAFF
. | 14 | TRBJ1-4 | TRBV2 | . | TGTGCCAGCAGTGACAGGGATTTGGTTGAAAAACTGTTTTTT | CASSDRDLVEKLFF
. | 16 | TRBJ2-7 | TRBV5-1 | . | TGCGCCAGCAGCTTGTGGACGGGGGACAGCTCCTACGAGCAGTACTTC | CASSLWTGDSSYEQYF
. | 17 | TRBJ1-2 | TRBV27 | TRBD1 | TGTGCCAGCAGCCGATACGGGACAGGGGCTCGGGACTATGGCTACACCTTC | CASSRYGTGARDYGYTF
. | 16 | TRBJ2-5 | TRBV10-2 | TRBD2 | TGCGCCAGCAGTGAACCCGGACTAGCGGGAGTAGAGACCCAGTACTTC | CASSEPGLAGVETQYF
. | 15 | TRBJ1-2 | TRBV7-8 | TRBD1 | TGTGCCAGCAGCCGAGCCATGGGACAGGGCTATGGCTACACCTTC | CASSRAMGQGYGYTF
. | 18 | TRBJ1-4 | TRBV5-5 | TRBD1 | TGTGCCAGCAGCTTACAGGGGGCCACACGTGCAACTAATGAAAAACTGTTTTTT | CASSLQGATRATNEKLFF
few | 11 | TRBJ1-3 | TRBV25-1 | . | TGTGCCAGCAGTGAATCTACCGCCATATATTTT | CASSESTAIYF
. | 16 | TRBJ2-6 | TRBV7-6 | . | TGTGCCAGCAGCTTAGGGGGGCCCTCTGGGGCCAACGTCCTGACTTTC | CASSLGGPSGANVLTF
. | 15 | TRBJ2-7 | TRBV11-1 | TRBD1 | TGTGCCAGCAGCTTAGGTTTGGACAGGTCCTACGAGCAGTACTTC | CASSLGLDRSYEQYF
. | 16 | TRBJ1-1 | TRBV5-6 | TRBD1 | TGTGCCAGCAGCTCTCCCGGGACAGTGGGATACACTGAAGCTTTCTTT | CASSSPGTVGYTEAFF
. | 14 | TRBJ2-3 | TRBV24-1 | . | TGTGCCACCAGTGATGATACTAGTACAGATACGCAGTATTTT | CATSDDTSTDTQYF
. | 14 | TRBJ2-2 | TRBV6-1 | . | TGTGCCAGCAGTGAATTACCGAGGGCCGGGGAGCTGTTTTTT | CASSELPRAGELFF
. | 12 | TRBJ2-1 | TRBV10-3 | . | TGTGCCATCAGGCGGGGTCACAATGAGCAGTTCTTC | CAIRRGHNEQFF
. | 13 | TRBJ2-1 | TRBV6-5 | TRBD2 | TGTGCCAGTGGTAGCGGGAGAATAGGTGTGGAGTTCTTC | CASGSGRIGVEFF